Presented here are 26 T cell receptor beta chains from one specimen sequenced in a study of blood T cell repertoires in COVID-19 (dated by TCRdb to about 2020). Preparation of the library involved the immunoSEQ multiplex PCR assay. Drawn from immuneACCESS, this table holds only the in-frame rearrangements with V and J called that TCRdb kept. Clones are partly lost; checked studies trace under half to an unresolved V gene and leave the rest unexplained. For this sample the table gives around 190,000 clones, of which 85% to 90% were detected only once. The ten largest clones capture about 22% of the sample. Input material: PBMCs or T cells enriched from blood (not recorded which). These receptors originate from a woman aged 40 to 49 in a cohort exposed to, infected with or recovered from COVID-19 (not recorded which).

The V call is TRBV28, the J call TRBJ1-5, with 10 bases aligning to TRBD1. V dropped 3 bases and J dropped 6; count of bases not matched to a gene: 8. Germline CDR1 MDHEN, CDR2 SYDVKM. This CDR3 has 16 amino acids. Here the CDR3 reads CASSFRRRTGGQPQHF. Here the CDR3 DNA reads TGTGCCAGCAGTTTCCGCCGCCGGACAGGGGGTCAGCCCCAGCATTTT.

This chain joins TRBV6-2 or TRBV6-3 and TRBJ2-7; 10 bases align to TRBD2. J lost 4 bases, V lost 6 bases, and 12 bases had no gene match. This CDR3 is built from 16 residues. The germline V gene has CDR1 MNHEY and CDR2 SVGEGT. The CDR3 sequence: CASSRETASGSYEQYF. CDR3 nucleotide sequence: TGTGCCAGCAGCCGAGAGACGGCTAGCGGGAGTTACGAGCAGTACTTC.

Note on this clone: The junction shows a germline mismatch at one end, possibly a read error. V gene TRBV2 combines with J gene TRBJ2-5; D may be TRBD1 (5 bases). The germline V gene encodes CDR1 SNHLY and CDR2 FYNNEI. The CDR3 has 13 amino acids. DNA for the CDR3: TGTGCCAGCATCCGACAGTCCCAAGGGACCCAGTACTTC. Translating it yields CASIRQSQGTQYF.

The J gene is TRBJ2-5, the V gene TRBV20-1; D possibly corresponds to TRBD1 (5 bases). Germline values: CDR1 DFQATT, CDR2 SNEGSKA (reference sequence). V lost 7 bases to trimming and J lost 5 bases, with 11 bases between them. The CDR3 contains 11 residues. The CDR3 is CSGVSGETQYF. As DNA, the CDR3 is TGCAGTGGAGTCTCAGGGGAGACCCAGTACTTC.

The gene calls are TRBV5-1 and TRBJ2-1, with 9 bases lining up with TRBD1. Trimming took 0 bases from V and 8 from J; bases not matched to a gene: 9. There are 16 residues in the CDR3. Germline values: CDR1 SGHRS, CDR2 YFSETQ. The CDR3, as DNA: TGCGCCAGCAGCTTGGAACAGGGGGCTGCACACTATGAGCAGTTCTTC. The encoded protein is CASSLEQGAAHYEQFF.

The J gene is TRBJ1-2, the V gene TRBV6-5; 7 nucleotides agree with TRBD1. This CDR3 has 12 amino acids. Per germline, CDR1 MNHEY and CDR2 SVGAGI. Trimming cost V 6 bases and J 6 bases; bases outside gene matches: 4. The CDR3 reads CASRGQLNGYTF. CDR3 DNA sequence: TGTGCCAGCAGGGGACAGCTTAATGGCTACACCTTC.

The CDR3 is CASSYSREQFF. DNA for the CDR3: TGTGCCAGCAGTTACTCTAGAGAGCAGTTCTTC. The chain uses TRBV6-6 and TRBJ2-1; D is uncertain. V was clipped by 0 bases and J by 10 bases, with 4 bases between them. Germline values: CDR1 MNHNY, CDR2 SVGAGI (reference sequence). The CDR3 sequence is 11 residues long.

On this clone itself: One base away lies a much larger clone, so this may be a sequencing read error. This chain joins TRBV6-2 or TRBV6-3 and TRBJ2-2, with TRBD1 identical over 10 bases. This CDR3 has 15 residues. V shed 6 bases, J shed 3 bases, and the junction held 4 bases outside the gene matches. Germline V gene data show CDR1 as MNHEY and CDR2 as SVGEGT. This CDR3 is CASSPGTGDTGELFF. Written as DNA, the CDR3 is TGTGCCAGCAGCCCCGGGACAGGGGACACCGGGGAGCTGTTTTTT.

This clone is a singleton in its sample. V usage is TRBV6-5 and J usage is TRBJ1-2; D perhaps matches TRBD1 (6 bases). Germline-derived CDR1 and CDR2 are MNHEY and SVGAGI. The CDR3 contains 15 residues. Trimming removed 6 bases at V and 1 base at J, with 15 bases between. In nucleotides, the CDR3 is TGTGCCAGCAGCCCACAGGGTCTGGGTAACTATGGCTACACCTTC. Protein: CASSPQGLGNYGYTF.

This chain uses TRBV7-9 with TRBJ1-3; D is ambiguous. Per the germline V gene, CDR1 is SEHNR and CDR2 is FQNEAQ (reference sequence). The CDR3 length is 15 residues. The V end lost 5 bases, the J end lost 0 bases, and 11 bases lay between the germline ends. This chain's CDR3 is CASSPISSSGNTIYF. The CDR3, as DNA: TGTGCCAGCAGCCCAATCTCGAGCTCTGGAAACACCATATATTTT.

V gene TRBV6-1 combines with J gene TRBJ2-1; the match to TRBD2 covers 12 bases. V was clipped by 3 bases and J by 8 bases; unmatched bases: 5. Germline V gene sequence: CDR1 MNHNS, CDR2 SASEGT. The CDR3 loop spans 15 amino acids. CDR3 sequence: CASSDTSGGTHEQFF. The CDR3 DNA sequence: TGTGCCAGCAGTGACACTAGCGGGGGGACGCATGAGCAGTTCTTC.

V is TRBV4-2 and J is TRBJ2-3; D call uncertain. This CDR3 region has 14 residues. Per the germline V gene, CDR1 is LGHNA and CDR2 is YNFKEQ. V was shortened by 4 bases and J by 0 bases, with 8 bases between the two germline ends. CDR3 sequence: CASSPLSSTDTQYF. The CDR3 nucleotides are TGTGCCAGCAGCCCCCTTTCTAGCACAGATACGCAGTATTTT.

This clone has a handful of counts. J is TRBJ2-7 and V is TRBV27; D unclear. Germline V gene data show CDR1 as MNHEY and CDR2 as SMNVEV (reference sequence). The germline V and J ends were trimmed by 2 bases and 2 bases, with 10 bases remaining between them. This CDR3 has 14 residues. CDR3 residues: CASSLAGIPYEQYF. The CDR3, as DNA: TGTGCCAGCAGTTTAGCTGGCATTCCCTACGAGCAGTACTTC.

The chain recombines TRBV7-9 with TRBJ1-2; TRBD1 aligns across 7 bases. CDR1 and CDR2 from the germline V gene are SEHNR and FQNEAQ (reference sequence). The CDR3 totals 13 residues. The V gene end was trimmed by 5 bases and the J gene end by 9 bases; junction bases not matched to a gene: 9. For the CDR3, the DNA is TGTGCCAGCAGCCCTTGGACAGGCCCTAGCTACACCTTC. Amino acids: CASSPWTGPSYTF.

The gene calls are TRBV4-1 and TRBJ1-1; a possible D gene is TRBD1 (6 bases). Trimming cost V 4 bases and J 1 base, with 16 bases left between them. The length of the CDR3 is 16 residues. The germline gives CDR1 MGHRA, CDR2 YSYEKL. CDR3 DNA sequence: TGCGCCAGCAGCCGATCAGGCAGGGGACCGAACACTGAAGCTTTCTTT. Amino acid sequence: CASSRSGRGPNTEAFF.

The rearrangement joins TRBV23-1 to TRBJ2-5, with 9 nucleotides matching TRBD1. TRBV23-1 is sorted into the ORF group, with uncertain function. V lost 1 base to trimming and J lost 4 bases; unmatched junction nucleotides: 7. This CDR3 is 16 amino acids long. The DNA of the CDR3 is TGCGCCAGCAGTCAATGTACGACAGGGGGGAGAGAGACCCAGTACTTC. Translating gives CASSQCTTGGRETQYF.

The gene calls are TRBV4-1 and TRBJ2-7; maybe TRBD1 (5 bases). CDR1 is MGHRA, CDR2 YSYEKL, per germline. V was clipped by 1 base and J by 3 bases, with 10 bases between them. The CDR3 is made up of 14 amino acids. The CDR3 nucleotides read TGCGCCAGCAGCCAAGTTTCGCAGGGCTACGAGCAGTACTTC. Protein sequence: CASSQVSQGYEQYF.

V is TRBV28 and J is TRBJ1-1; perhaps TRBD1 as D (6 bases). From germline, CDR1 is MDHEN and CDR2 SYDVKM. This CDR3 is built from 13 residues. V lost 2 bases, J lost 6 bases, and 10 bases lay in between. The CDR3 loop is CASSLRTDPEAFF. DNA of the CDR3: TGTGCCAGCAGTTTAAGGACAGACCCTGAAGCTTTCTTT.

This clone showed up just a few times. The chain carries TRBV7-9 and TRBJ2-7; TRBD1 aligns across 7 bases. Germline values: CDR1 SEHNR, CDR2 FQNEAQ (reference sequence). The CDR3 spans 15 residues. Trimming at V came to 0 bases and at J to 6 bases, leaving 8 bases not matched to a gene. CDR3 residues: CASSLAKGGSGEQYF. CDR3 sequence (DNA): TGTGCCAGCAGCTTAGCGAAAGGGGGCTCCGGCGAGCAGTACTTC.

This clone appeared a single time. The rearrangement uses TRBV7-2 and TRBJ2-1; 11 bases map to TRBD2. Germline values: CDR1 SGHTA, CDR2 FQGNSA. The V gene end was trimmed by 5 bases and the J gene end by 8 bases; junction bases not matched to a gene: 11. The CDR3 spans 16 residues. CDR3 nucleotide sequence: TGTGCCAGCAGCCTGCCACCTAGCGGGGGGCGGGATGAGCAGTTCTTC. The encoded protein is CASSLPPSGGRDEQFF.

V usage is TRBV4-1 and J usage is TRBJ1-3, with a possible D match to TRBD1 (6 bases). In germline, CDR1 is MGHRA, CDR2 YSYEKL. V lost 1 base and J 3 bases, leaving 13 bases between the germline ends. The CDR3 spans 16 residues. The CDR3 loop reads CASSQGARGGGNTIYF. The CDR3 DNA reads TGCGCCAGCAGCCAAGGTGCCAGGGGTGGTGGAAACACCATATATTTT.

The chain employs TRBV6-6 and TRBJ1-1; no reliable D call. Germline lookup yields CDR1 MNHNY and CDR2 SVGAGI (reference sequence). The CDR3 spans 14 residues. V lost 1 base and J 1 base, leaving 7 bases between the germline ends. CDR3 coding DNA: TGTGCCAGCAGTTACTGTCGCAGGAACACTGAAGCTTTCTTT. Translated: CASSYCRRNTEAFF.

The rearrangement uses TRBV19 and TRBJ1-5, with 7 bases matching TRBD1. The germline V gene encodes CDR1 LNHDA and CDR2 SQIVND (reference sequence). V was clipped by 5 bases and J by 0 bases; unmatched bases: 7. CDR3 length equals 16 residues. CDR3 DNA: TGTGCCAGTAGTTTGGGGACAGAACATAGCAATCAGCCCCAGCATTTT. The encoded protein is CASSLGTEHSNQPQHF.

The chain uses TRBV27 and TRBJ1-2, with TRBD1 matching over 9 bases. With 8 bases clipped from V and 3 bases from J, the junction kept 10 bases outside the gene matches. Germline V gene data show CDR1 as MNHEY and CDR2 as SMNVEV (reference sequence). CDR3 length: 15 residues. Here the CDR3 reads CASSNRGRKDYGYTF. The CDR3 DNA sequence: TGTGCCAGCTCTAACAGGGGGCGGAAGGACTATGGCTACACCTTC.

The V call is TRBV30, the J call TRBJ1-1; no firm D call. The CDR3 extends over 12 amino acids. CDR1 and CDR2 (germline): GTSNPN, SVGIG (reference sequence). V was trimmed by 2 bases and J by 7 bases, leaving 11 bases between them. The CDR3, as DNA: TGTGCCTGGAGTCCCTTGGGCCTTGAAGCTTTCTTT. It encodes CAWSPLGLEAFF.

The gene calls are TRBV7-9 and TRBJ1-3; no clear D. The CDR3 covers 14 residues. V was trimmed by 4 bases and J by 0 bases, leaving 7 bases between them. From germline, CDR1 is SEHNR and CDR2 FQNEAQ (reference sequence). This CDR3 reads CASSSRFSGNTIYF. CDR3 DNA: TGTGCCAGCAGCTCTAGGTTCTCTGGAAACACCATATATTTT.